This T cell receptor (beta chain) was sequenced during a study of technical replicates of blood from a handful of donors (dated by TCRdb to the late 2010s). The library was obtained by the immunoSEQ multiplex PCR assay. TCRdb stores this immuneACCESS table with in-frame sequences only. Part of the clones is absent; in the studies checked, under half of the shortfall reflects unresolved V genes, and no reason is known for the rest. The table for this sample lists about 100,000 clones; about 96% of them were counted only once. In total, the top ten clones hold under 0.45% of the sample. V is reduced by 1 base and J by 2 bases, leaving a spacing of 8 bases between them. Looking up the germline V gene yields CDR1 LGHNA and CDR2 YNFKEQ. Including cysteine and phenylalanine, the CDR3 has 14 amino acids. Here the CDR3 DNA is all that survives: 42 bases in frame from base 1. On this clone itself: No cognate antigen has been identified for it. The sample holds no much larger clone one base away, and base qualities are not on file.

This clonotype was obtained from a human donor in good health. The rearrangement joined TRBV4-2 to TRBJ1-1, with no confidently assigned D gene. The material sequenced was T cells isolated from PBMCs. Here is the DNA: TGTGCCAGCAGCCAAGGTCTCAGTAACACTGAAGCTTTCTTT. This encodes CASSQGLSNTEAFF.